This is a list of T cell receptor beta chains from one sample in a study of cytomegalovirus exposure and HLA in healthy donors. Using immunoSEQ multiplex PCR, the repertoire was profiled, and TCRdb retains in-frame clones only, with some absent. The sample data list about 160,000 clones. Source material: PBMCs. The receptor set was obtained from a man younger than 40 in good health and CMV-seronegative. The CDR3 runs from the conserved cysteine through the conserved F or W. The D gene is left open where the match is weak.

J gene: TRBJ2-2; D gene: TRBD2; V gene: TRBV2; CDR3 DNA: TGTGCCAGCCGGAGACTAGCGGCAACCACCGGGGAGCTGTTTTTT; CDR3 protein: CASRRLAATTGELFF
J gene: TRBJ2-3; D gene: TRBD2; V gene: TRBV7-8; CDR3 DNA: TGTGCCAGCACCGCGGTAGCGGGAGGATCGGATACGCAGTATTTT; CDR3 protein: CASTAVAGGSDTQYF
J gene: TRBJ1-1; D gene: .; V gene: TRBV19; CDR3 DNA: TGTGCCAGTAGTCAGGATTTCATGAACACTGAAGCTTTCTTT; CDR3 protein: CASSQDFMNTEAFF
J gene: TRBJ1-1; D gene: .; V gene: TRBV28; CDR3 DNA: TGTGCCAGCAGAGTCAGGAACACTGAAGCTTTCTTT; CDR3 protein: CASRVRNTEAFF
J gene: TRBJ2-3; D gene: TRBD2; V gene: TRBV4-2; CDR3 DNA: TGTGCCAGCAGCCAAGGAGCGGGAAGCACAGATACGCAGTATTTT; CDR3 protein: CASSQGAGSTDTQYF
J gene: TRBJ2-1; D gene: TRBD2; V gene: TRBV6-1; CDR3 DNA: TGTGCCAGCGGCCTAGCGGGAGTTGAGCAGTTCTTC; CDR3 protein: CASGLAGVEQFF
J gene: TRBJ2-3; D gene: TRBD2; V gene: TRBV28; CDR3 DNA: TGTGCCAGCAGACAAGTAGCGGGAGTTACAGATACGCAGTATTTT; CDR3 protein: CASRQVAGVTDTQYF
J gene: TRBJ2-3; D gene: .; V gene: TRBV27; CDR3 DNA: TGTGCCAGCAGTTCGCGGGCAGATACGCAGTATTTT; CDR3 protein: CASSSRADTQYF
J gene: TRBJ2-1; D gene: .; V gene: TRBV7-3; CDR3 DNA: TGTGCCAGCAGCTTGGACAGCGACAATGAGCAGTTCTTC; CDR3 protein: CASSLDSDNEQFF
J gene: TRBJ1-2; D gene: .; V gene: TRBV5-6; CDR3 DNA: TGTGCCAGCAGCCCGAAACAGGGATTTGAAGGCTACACCTTC; CDR3 protein: CASSPKQGFEGYTF
J gene: TRBJ2-7; D gene: TRBD2; V gene: TRBV7-2; CDR3 DNA: TGTGCCAGCAGCCTACTTAGCGGGAGTATCCCCTACGAGCAGTACTTC; CDR3 protein: CASSLLSGSIPYEQYF
J gene: TRBJ2-1; D gene: .; V gene: TRBV4-1; CDR3 DNA: TGCGCCAGCAGCCAACTAGCGTCCGACAATGAGCAGTTCTTC; CDR3 protein: CASSQLASDNEQFF
J gene: TRBJ2-1; D gene: TRBD1; V gene: TRBV15; CDR3 DNA: TGTGCCACCAGCAGAGAACGGGACAGGGTGGACAATGAGCAGTTCTTC; CDR3 protein: CATSRERDRVDNEQFF
J gene: TRBJ2-7; D gene: TRBD2; V gene: TRBV9; CDR3 DNA: TGTGCCAGCAGCGGAGGACTAGCCCCATCCTACGAGCAGTACTTC; CDR3 protein: CASSGGLAPSYEQYF
J gene: TRBJ1-3; D gene: .; V gene: TRBV5-1; CDR3 DNA: TGCGCCAGCAGCTATGAGAGTGTTCACTCTGGAAACACCATATATTTT; CDR3 protein: CASSYESVHSGNTIYF
J gene: TRBJ1-5; D gene: .; V gene: TRBV6-1; CDR3 DNA: TGTGCCAGCAATGAAACGGGGGGCAATCAGCCCCAGCATTTT; CDR3 protein: CASNETGGNQPQHF
J gene: TRBJ2-7; D gene: TRBD1; V gene: TRBV18; CDR3 DNA: TGTGCCAGCTCACTGGGACAGGGTAGGTACGAGCAGTACTTC; CDR3 protein: CASSLGQGRYEQYF
J gene: TRBJ2-1; D gene: .; V gene: TRBV6-5; CDR3 DNA: TGTGCCAGCAGTAATCCTACAGGACGAGCTGAGCAGTTCTTC; CDR3 protein: CASSNPTGRAEQFF
J gene: TRBJ2-3; D gene: .; V gene: TRBV2; CDR3 DNA: TGTGCCAGTAGGGCTAGCGAGCGAGAGGATACGCAGTATTTT; CDR3 protein: CASRASEREDTQYF
J gene: TRBJ2-1; D gene: TRBD2; V gene: TRBV10-2; CDR3 DNA: TGCGACCCTATAGCGGGCCTTTACAATGAGCAGTTCTTC; CDR3 protein: CDPIAGLYNEQFF
J gene: TRBJ1-2; D gene: .; V gene: TRBV29-1; CDR3 DNA: TGCAGCGTTGACGCCACGGGGGGAAGGGACTATGGCTACACCTTC; CDR3 protein: CSVDATGGRDYGYTF
J gene: TRBJ2-7; D gene: .; V gene: TRBV5-4; CDR3 DNA: TGTGCCAGCAGCTGGACTACTAGCACCTACGAGCAGTACTTC; CDR3 protein: CASSWTTSTYEQYF
J gene: TRBJ2-7; D gene: TRBD2; V gene: TRBV19; CDR3 DNA: TGTGCCAGTAACCCCACTAGCGGGAGGGGCGAGCAGTACTTC; CDR3 protein: CASNPTSGRGEQYF
J gene: TRBJ2-1; D gene: .; V gene: TRBV11-3; CDR3 DNA: TGTGCCAGCACACCGGGATCCTACAATGAGCAGTTCTTC; CDR3 protein: CASTPGSYNEQFF
J gene: TRBJ1-5; D gene: TRBD1; V gene: TRBV2; CDR3 DNA: TGTGCCAGCACCTCAGACAGGGGGGACCAGCCCCAGCATTTT; CDR3 protein: CASTSDRGDQPQHF
J gene: TRBJ2-3; D gene: .; V gene: TRBV14; CDR3 DNA: TGTGCCAGCAGCCAAGATCTCTCCGGAGGCCCTGATATCACAGATACGCAGTATTTT; CDR3 protein: CASSQDLSGGPDITDTQYF
J gene: TRBJ2-1; D gene: TRBD2; V gene: TRBV19; CDR3 DNA: TGTGCCAGTAGGGGGGGGAACAATGAGCAGTTCTTC; CDR3 protein: CASRGGNNEQFF
J gene: TRBJ1-6; D gene: TRBD1; V gene: TRBV9; CDR3 DNA: TGTGCCAGCAGCGTAGTCGATGCAGGGGGTTCACCCCTCCACTTT; CDR3 protein: CASSVVDAGGSPLHF
J gene: TRBJ2-7; D gene: TRBD2; V gene: TRBV25-1; CDR3 DNA: TGTGCCAGCAGTGAAGAGTCGGGACTATCCTACGAGCAGTACTTC; CDR3 protein: CASSEESGLSYEQYF
J gene: TRBJ2-1; D gene: .; V gene: TRBV18; CDR3 DNA: TGTGCCAGCTCAGTTCCAACGAGTAATGAGCAGTTCTTC; CDR3 protein: CASSVPTSNEQFF
J gene: TRBJ2-4; D gene: TRBD2; V gene: TRBV7-2; CDR3 DNA: TGTGCCAGCAGCTTTGACACTAGCGGAAAAGCCAAAAACATTCAGTACTTC; CDR3 protein: CASSFDTSGKAKNIQYF
J gene: TRBJ2-1; D gene: .; V gene: TRBV20-1; CDR3 DNA: TGCAGTGCTAGGGAGGACCTTGAGCAGTTCTTC; CDR3 protein: CSAREDLEQFF
J gene: TRBJ2-3; D gene: TRBD2; V gene: TRBV11-2; CDR3 DNA: TGTGCCAGCAGCTTACCCGGGACTAGCGGGTCGGATACGCAGTATTTT; CDR3 protein: CASSLPGTSGSDTQYF
J gene: TRBJ2-5; D gene: .; V gene: TRBV10-2; CDR3 DNA: TGCGCCAGCAGTGAGTCTTCCGGGGAGACCCAGTACTTC; CDR3 protein: CASSESSGETQYF
J gene: TRBJ2-7; D gene: TRBD1; V gene: TRBV28; CDR3 DNA: TGTGCCAGCAGCCCGACAGGGAGTAAGCCCCTTTTCTTC; CDR3 protein: CASSPTGSKPLFF
J gene: TRBJ2-7; D gene: .; V gene: TRBV7-9; CDR3 DNA: TGTGCCAGCAGCTTAGCTTGGACACAAGAGCAGTACTTC; CDR3 protein: CASSLAWTQEQYF
J gene: TRBJ1-3; D gene: TRBD1; V gene: TRBV5-1; CDR3 DNA: TGCGCCAGCAGCCCCGGACAGGCCTACTCCTACTCTGGAAACACCATATATTTT; CDR3 protein: CASSPGQAYSYSGNTIYF
J gene: TRBJ1-2; D gene: .; V gene: TRBV14; CDR3 DNA: TGTGCCAGCAGCCAAGTATCAGGGGATGACTATGGCTACACCTTC; CDR3 protein: CASSQVSGDDYGYTF
J gene: TRBJ2-5; D gene: TRBD1; V gene: TRBV7-9; CDR3 DNA: TGTGCCAGCACCCGCCCCCCCCACAGGGGGCAGGAGACCCAGTACTTC; CDR3 protein: CASTRPPHRGQETQYF
J gene: TRBJ1-2; D gene: .; V gene: TRBV2; CDR3 DNA: TGTGCCAGCAGTAGACAGGAGATCTATGGCTACACCTTC; CDR3 protein: CASSRQEIYGYTF
J gene: TRBJ1-2; D gene: .; V gene: TRBV9; CDR3 DNA: TGTGCCAGCAGCGTATCCCCCGGGGATGGCTACACCTTC; CDR3 protein: CASSVSPGDGYTF
J gene: TRBJ2-7; D gene: .; V gene: TRBV7-2; CDR3 DNA: TGTGCCAGCAGCTCTATGGGGGGTTCGGTCGAGCAGTACTTC; CDR3 protein: CASSSMGGSVEQYF
J gene: TRBJ2-5; D gene: TRBD1; V gene: TRBV5-1; CDR3 DNA: TGCGCCAGCAGCGCGACAGGGGACGAGACCCAGTACTTC; CDR3 protein: CASSATGDETQYF
J gene: TRBJ1-2; D gene: .; V gene: TRBV29-1; CDR3 DNA: TGCAGCGTTGAAGATCGGGGGGTATTC; CDR3 protein: CSVEDRGVF
J gene: TRBJ1-5; D gene: TRBD1; V gene: TRBV28; CDR3 DNA: TGTGCCAGCAGGGGAGGACAGGGAAGTCGGCAGCCCCAGCATTTT; CDR3 protein: CASRGGQGSRQPQHF
J gene: TRBJ1-2; D gene: .; V gene: TRBV6-1; CDR3 DNA: TGTGCCAGCAGTGAAGCACCCCGAACTCTTGGCTACACCTTC; CDR3 protein: CASSEAPRTLGYTF
J gene: TRBJ1-2; D gene: TRBD1; V gene: TRBV4-1; CDR3 DNA: TGCGCCAGCAGCCATCAGGACAGGGTTACTGTCTATGGCTACACCTTC; CDR3 protein: CASSHQDRVTVYGYTF